Following are 21 T cell receptor beta chains from one sample sequenced in a study of Ad26.COV2.S vaccination and SARS-CoV-2 variants. As to treatment: about 20 received Ad26.COV2.S at low or high dose, single or two shots; about 5 received placebo; per-sample allocation not given. Day 63 following the first vaccine or placebo injection was when the samples were taken. Profiling relied on immunoSEQ multiplex PCR, and the TCRdb table lists in-frame clones only, not all of them. The sample holds about 680,000 clones, 80% to 90% seen once. Here the sequenced sample was peripheral blood, taken in a trial of Ad26.COV2.S vaccine versus placebo. These receptors were collected from a person aged 18-65 years who received the Ad26.COV2.S COVID-19 vaccine or a placebo.

V gene TRBV7-2 combines with J gene TRBJ2-7; D call uncertain. V lost 1 base to trimming and J lost 0 bases, with 7 bases between them. The V gene's germline CDR1 is SGHTA and CDR2 FQGNSA. This CDR3 spans 14 amino acids. Written as DNA, the CDR3 is TGTGCCAGCAGCTTAGAACCAGCCTCCTACGAGCAGTACTTC. It yields the protein CASSLEPASYEQYF.

This CDR3 is CATSDSGTGVGSYEQYF. In DNA form, the CDR3 reads TGTGCCACCAGTGATAGTGGTACAGGGGTTGGATCCTACGAGCAGTACTTC. This chain links TRBV24-1 with TRBJ2-7; 7 bases map to TRBD1. Germline V lookup: CDR1 KGHDR, CDR2 SFDVKD. The ends lost 3 bases at V and 1 base at J; junction bases unmatched: 11. The CDR3 extends over 17 amino acids.

The chain links TRBV25-1 to TRBJ2-6; D uncertain. The V gene's germline CDR1 is MGHDK and CDR2 SYGVNS. Deletions cut 1 base from V and 3 bases from J, with 7 bases between. The CDR3 spans 15 residues. The CDR3 sequence: CASSEFGNGANVLTF. In DNA form, the CDR3 reads TGTGCCAGCAGTGAATTTGGAAATGGGGCCAACGTCCTGACTTTC.

The chain recombines TRBV5-8 with TRBJ2-7; 7 bases agree with TRBD1. The CDR3 runs to 15 residues. With 1 base clipped from V and 0 bases from J, the junction kept 4 bases outside the gene matches. Germline V gene sequence: CDR1 SGHTS, CDR2 YDEGEE. This chain's CDR3 is CASSLTGASSYEQYF. CDR3 DNA sequence: TGTGCCAGCAGCTTGACAGGGGCGAGCTCCTACGAGCAGTACTTC.

This clone was seen repeatedly, ten times or more. This specimen includes other DNA sequences encoding the same CDR3. The V gene is TRBV18, the J gene TRBJ1-1; 10 bases match TRBD1. J gave up 4 bases and V 1 base, and 3 bases lay outside the gene matches. Germline CDR1 is KGHSH and CDR2 is LQKENI. The CDR3 sequence is 15 residues long. CDR3 region: CASSPLGTGVTEAFF. DNA for the CDR3: TGTGCCAGCTCACCACTGGGGACAGGGGTCACTGAAGCTTTCTTT.

The rearrangement uses TRBV3-1 (or the pseudogene TRBV3-2) and TRBJ1-1, with D uncertain. Germline V CDR1 and CDR2: LGHDT, YNNKEL (reference sequence). The CDR3 covers 15 residues. The germline V and J ends were trimmed by 0 bases and 1 base, with 9 bases remaining between them. In DNA form, the CDR3 reads TGTGCCAGCAGCCAAGAAACCGGAGAGAACACTGAAGCTTTCTTT. Translated: CASSQETGENTEAFF.

The rearrangement uses TRBV7-8 and TRBJ1-4, with TRBD1 identical over 8 bases. CDR1 and CDR2 (germline): SGHVS, FQNEAQ. This CDR3 is 16 amino acids long. V was pared by 2 bases and J by 8 bases, with 10 bases of the junction left unmatched. This chain's CDR3 is CASSLNSGQGGEKLFF. The DNA for the CDR3 is TGTGCCAGCAGCTTAAACTCCGGACAGGGTGGGGAAAAACTGTTTTTT.

Only one count was recorded for this clone. Other DNA sequences in the sample encode the same CDR3. The rearrangement joins TRBV9 to TRBJ2-1; TRBD2 matches at 8 bases. Germline V gene sequence: CDR1 SGDLS, CDR2 YYNGEE. The CDR3 extends over 15 amino acids. V dropped 2 bases and J dropped 2; count of bases not matched to a gene: 3. DNA of the CDR3: TGTGCCAGCAGCGTTGGCGGGAGGACCTACAATGAGCAGTTCTTC. This translates into CASSVGGRTYNEQFF.

V gene TRBV29-1 combines with J gene TRBJ1-2; no clear D. Trimming took 2 bases from V and 4 from J, leaving 11 bases between them. Per the germline V gene, CDR1 is SQVTM and CDR2 is ANQGSEA. There are 13 residues in the CDR3. CDR3 residues: CSVELGLGYGYTF. For the CDR3, the DNA is TGCAGCGTTGAATTGGGCTTGGGCTATGGCTACACCTTC.

V and J are TRBV7-2 and TRBJ2-7, with D tentatively TRBD2 (6 bases). Germline CDR1 SGHTA, CDR2 FQGNSA. This CDR3 has 12 residues. Trimming shortened V by 8 bases and J by 3 bases, and 11 bases separated the two germline ends. The chain's CDR3 is CASGRRGYEQYF. CDR3 in DNA: TGTGCCAGCGGAAGGAGGGGCTACGAGCAGTACTTC.

This clone was seen at least ten times. The CDR3 spells CASSQDRLARMYEQFF. The CDR3 DNA follows: TGTGCCAGCAGCCAAGATCGTCTAGCGAGGATGTATGAGCAGTTCTTC. The chain employs TRBV4-2 and TRBJ2-1; the D gene is possibly TRBD2 (6 bases). V lost 0 bases and J 8 bases, leaving 17 bases between the germline ends. CDR1 and CDR2 (germline): LGHNA, YNFKEQ. The CDR3 runs to 16 residues.

The rearrangement joins TRBV10-2 to TRBJ2-5; 8 bases line up with TRBD2. The V and J ends lost 6 bases and 3 bases, in that order; junction bases with no gene match: 9. The germline CDR1 and CDR2 sequences are WSHSY and SAAADI. The CDR3 sequence is 15 residues long. The CDR3 DNA is TGCGCCAGCAGCAGGGCCGGGACTAGGAAAGAGACCCAGTACTTC. Translating gives CASSRAGTRKETQYF.

This chain links TRBV25-1 with TRBJ2-3, with a weak D call TRBD1 (5 bases). The CDR3 loop spans 14 amino acids. The germline V gene encodes CDR1 MGHDK and CDR2 SYGVNS. Trimming removed 3 bases from V and 1 base from J, with 8 bases in between. The DNA of the CDR3 is TGTGCCAGCAGTGATCCCAGGGGCACAGATACGCAGTATTTT. This gives the protein CASSDPRGTDTQYF.

The chain combines TRBV6-5 with TRBJ1-3, with 8 nucleotides matching TRBD1. This CDR3 contains 15 residues. Looked up from germline, CDR1 is MNHEY and CDR2 is SVGAGI. V lost 5 bases and J lost 0; bases outside the gene matches: 3. The CDR3 DNA sequence: TGTGCCAGCAGTCGACAGGGGAGCTCTGGAAACACCATATATTTT. Translating gives CASSRQGSSGNTIYF.

The chain uses TRBV3-1 (or the pseudogene TRBV3-2) and TRBJ1-2, with D tentatively TRBD1 (5 bases). V lost 4 bases to trimming and J lost 6 bases, with 21 bases between them. The CDR3 extends over 16 amino acids. Germline-derived CDR1 and CDR2 are LGHDT and YNNKEL (reference sequence). DNA for the CDR3: TGTGCCAGCAGCCTTGGGCCTAGGGGCAGGGAGGATGGCTACACCTTC. It yields the protein CASSLGPRGREDGYTF.

This chain joins TRBV5-4 and TRBJ2-2; D is possibly TRBD2 (5 bases). The CDR3 is 16 residues long. The V and J ends lost 4 bases and 6 bases respectively, with 19 bases between them. Germline values: CDR1 SGHNT, CDR2 YYREEE (reference sequence). This chain's CDR3 is CASSPPTGGSPGELFF. CDR3 nucleotide sequence: TGTGCCAGCAGCCCACCCACGGGTGGGAGTCCCGGGGAGCTGTTTTTT.

The V gene is TRBV10-3, the J gene TRBJ2-7; 11 bases align to TRBD1. The germline CDR1 and CDR2 sequences are ENHRY and SYGVKD. V dropped 5 bases and J dropped 3; count of bases not matched to a gene: 3. CDR3 size: 14 residues. The CDR3: CAISLGQGVYEQYF. In DNA, the CDR3 is TGTGCCATCAGTCTGGGACAGGGGGTCTACGAGCAGTACTTC.

The chain links TRBV7-9 to TRBJ1-4, with D hard to call. CDR1 SEHNR and CDR2 FQNEAQ come from the germline V gene (reference sequence). The CDR3 loop spans 14 amino acids. V lost 1 base to trimming and J lost 6 bases, with 9 bases between them. The CDR3 region has the DNA TGTGCCAGCAGCTTAGAGGGTGTGGATGAAAAACTGTTTTTT. Translating gives CASSLEGVDEKLFF.

The chain has TRBV30 and TRBJ2-7; unclear D gene. CDR1 GTSNPN and CDR2 SVGIG come from the germline V gene (reference sequence). This CDR3 spans 12 amino acids. Trimming took off 2 bases at V and 7 bases at J, with 12 bases between the two ends. CDR3 residues: CAWSPRREEQYF. The CDR3 DNA sequence: TGTGCCTGGAGTCCTCGAAGGGAAGAGCAGTACTTC.

As regards this clone: At the DNA level, this CDR3 is encoded by other sequences in the same sample as well. The chain combines TRBV5-4 with TRBJ1-5; D uncertain. The CDR3 spans 14 residues. Trimming stripped 2 bases from V and 1 base from J, with 7 bases between. CDR1 SGHNT and CDR2 YYREEE come from the germline V gene (reference sequence). CDR3 in amino acids: CASSLGGSNQPQHF. In DNA form, the CDR3 reads TGTGCCAGCAGCTTAGGAGGAAGCAATCAGCCCCAGCATTTT.

V usage is TRBV18 and J usage is TRBJ2-2, with D possibly being TRBD2 (6 bases). V lost 5 bases to trimming and J lost 4 bases, with 8 bases between them. CDR3 length: 13 amino acids. CDR1 and CDR2 (germline): KGHSH, LQKENI. The CDR3 nucleotides are TGTGCCAGCTCATACGGGAGCACCGGGGAGCTGTTTTTT. Translated, it gives CASSYGSTGELFF.